A single sample gave rise to the 21 T cell receptor beta chains below, sequenced in a study of post-analysis software for immune sequencing data. The study, taken as a whole, reports: TRBV5-6, TRBV5-1 and TRBV20-1 belonged to a set of roughly 5 TRBV segments that were more frequent in patients than controls.

Which antigens these TCRs recognize remains unknown. Libraries were made from TCR beta cDNA, and they carried unique molecular identifiers. A single record per CDR3 protein comes from TCRdb applying MiXCR to the PCR reads. Found here are around 440,000 distinct CDR3 sequences, roughly 46% of them singletons; the top ten hold about 12%. Source material: blood. The receptors originated from a girl aged 5 to 17 with multiple sclerosis.

The chain couples TRBV6-5 to TRBJ2-2; D may match TRBD1 or TRBD2 (5 bases each). This CDR3 comprises 14 residues. Trimming removed 6 bases from V and 4 bases from J, with 12 bases in between. Per the germline V gene, CDR1 is MNHEY and CDR2 is SVGAGI. The CDR3 reads CASSGAGVTGELFF. For the CDR3, the DNA is TGTGCCAGCAGCGGGGCAGGAGTCACCGGGGAGCTGTTTTTT.

V is TRBV5-1 and J is TRBJ2-7; D is unclear. Trimming left V 9 bases short and J 0 bases short, with 13 bases between. The V gene's germline CDR1 is SGHRS and CDR2 YFSETQ. This CDR3 has 13 amino acids. CDR3 amino acids: CANRYGFSYEQYF. CDR3 sequence (DNA): TGCGCCAACAGATATGGTTTCTCCTACGAGCAGTACTTC.

Only a few counts were recorded for this clonotype. J is TRBJ2-3 and V is TRBV5-1, with no clear D. This CDR3 is 15 amino acids long. The V end was cut by 4 bases, the J end by 0 bases, with 12 bases between. Per the germline V gene, CDR1 is SGHRS and CDR2 is YFSETQ. The CDR3: CASSGGADSTDTQYF. CDR3 sequence (DNA): TGCGCCAGCAGCGGTGGAGCAGACAGCACAGATACGCAGTATTTT.

This clonotype was detected only once. This sequence joins TRBV20-1 and TRBJ1-6; D gene ambiguous. The V and J ends lost 2 bases and 8 bases respectively, with 10 bases between them. This CDR3 has 13 residues. Germline V gives CDR1 DFQATT, CDR2 SNEGSKA (reference sequence). CDR3 protein: CSARQDGDSPLHF. As DNA, the CDR3 is TGCAGTGCTAGACAGGACGGGGATTCACCCCTCCACTTT.

This chain connects TRBV7-9 to TRBJ2-7; D might be TRBD2 (5 bases). This CDR3 spans 14 amino acids. Germline CDR1 and CDR2: SEHNR and FQNEAQ (reference sequence). V dropped 5 bases and J dropped 2 bases, with 13 bases sitting between them. The CDR3 region is CASSADWRPYEQYF. CDR3 nucleotide sequence: TGTGCCAGCAGCGCCGATTGGAGGCCCTACGAGCAGTACTTC.

This rearrangement joins TRBV9 to TRBJ2-1, with D tentatively TRBD2 (7 bases). The V end lost 3 bases, the J end lost 0 bases, and 13 bases lay between the germline ends. Germline assignment: CDR1 SGDLS and CDR2 YYNGEE. The CDR3 is 16 amino acids. The CDR3: CASSGRGPSSYNEQFF. CDR3 sequence (DNA): TGTGCCAGCAGCGGGCGGGGGCCAAGCTCCTACAATGAGCAGTTCTTC.

The chain employs TRBV6-2 or TRBV6-3 and TRBJ2-7, with 7 bases matching TRBD1. The CDR3 covers 13 residues. V was pared by 10 bases and J by 3 bases, with 9 bases of the junction left unmatched. Per germline, CDR1 MNHEY and CDR2 SVGEGT. The CDR3 region has the DNA TGTGCCACCACGGGGACAGCACTCTACGAGCAGTACTTC. Protein: CATTGTALYEQYF.

This clonotype was counted only a few times. This chain joins TRBV20-1 and TRBJ2-5; D is perhaps TRBD1 (5 bases). V dropped 3 bases and J dropped 5 bases, with 25 bases sitting between them. Germline assignment: CDR1 DFQATT and CDR2 SNEGSKA (reference sequence). This CDR3 spans 17 amino acids. The CDR3 region is CSASPSTQGRIRETQYF. In DNA form, the CDR3 reads TGCAGTGCTAGCCCCTCGACGCAGGGTAGGATCAGGGAGACCCAGTACTTC.

The gene calls are TRBV20-1 and TRBJ2-7, with 8 positions matching TRBD2. CDR3 size: 13 residues. Germline trimming cut 6 bases from V and 7 bases from J; bases unmatched to any gene: 11. CDR1 DFQATT and CDR2 SNEGSKA come from the germline V gene (reference sequence). This chain's CDR3 is CSANSGTYNEQYF. CDR3 DNA: TGCAGTGCCAATAGCGGGACCTACAATGAGCAGTACTTC.

The genes are TRBV7-3 and TRBJ2-5; D perhaps matches TRBD1 (5 bases). The V end lost 2 bases, the J end lost 3 bases, and 10 bases lay between the germline ends. CDR3 size: 14 residues. From germline, CDR1 is SGHTA and CDR2 FQGTGA. The CDR3 is CASSLGAGKETQYF. Here the CDR3 DNA reads TGTGCCAGCAGCTTAGGGGCAGGGAAAGAGACCCAGTACTTC.

In the case of this clonotype: A much larger clone lies a single base off, so this may be a read error. The chain joins TRBV9 to TRBJ2-7, with 11 bases lining up with TRBD2. CDR3 length: 15 residues. CDR1 is SGDLS, CDR2 YYNGEE, per germline. CDR3 residues: CAGSPGLAGSYEQYF. The DNA for the CDR3 is TGTGCCGGCAGCCCCGGACTAGCGGGTTCCTACGAGCAGTACTTC. The complete variable domain, with remaining parts taken from reference TRBV9 and TRBJ2-7, reads DSGVTQTPKHLITATGQRVTLRCSPRSGDLSVYWYQQSLDQGLQFLIQYYNGEERAKGNILERFSAQQFPDLHSELNLSSLELGDSALYFCAGSPGLAGSYEQYFGPGTRLTVT.

The chain links TRBV7-2 to TRBJ1-1, with D perhaps TRBD1 (5 bases). The CDR3 runs 14 residues. The V and J ends lost 3 bases and 5 bases respectively, with 13 bases between them. The germline V gene has CDR1 SGHTA and CDR2 FQGNSA. The CDR3 region has the DNA TGTGCCAGCAGCTTGAAGGGGCGCCGAACTGAAGCTTTCTTT. Translation: CASSLKGRRTEAFF.

At least ten counts were recorded for this clonotype. The CDR3 sequence: CSVATSTDTQYF. The CDR3 DNA sequence: TGCAGCGTGGCGACAAGCACAGATACGCAGTATTTT. This chain uses TRBV29-1 with TRBJ2-3; D unresolved. Between the trimmed V and J ends, which lost 6 bases and 0 bases, there was a span of 7 bases. The CDR3 covers 12 residues. The germline CDR1 and CDR2 sequences are SQVTM and ANQGSEA.

The chain carries TRBV29-1 and TRBJ2-7, with 9 bases that match TRBD1. Germline values: CDR1 SQVTM, CDR2 ANQGSEA. There are 13 residues in the CDR3. With 5 bases clipped from V and 5 bases from J, the junction kept 7 bases outside the gene matches. In nucleotides, the CDR3 is TGCAGCGTTACGGGACAGGGCTTCAACGAGCAGTACTTC. It yields the protein CSVTGQGFNEQYF.

The chain couples TRBV28 to TRBJ1-2; 7 bases match TRBD1. V lost 5 bases, J lost 2 bases, and 5 bases stayed unmatched. Looked up from germline, CDR1 is MDHEN and CDR2 is SYDVKM. This CDR3 has 14 residues. CDR3 sequence: CASSGQELNYGYTF. CDR3 nucleotides: TGTGCCAGCAGTGGACAGGAACTAAACTATGGCTACACCTTC.

The rearrangement links TRBV20-1 to TRBJ1-5; 9 positions match TRBD1. The CDR3 totals 13 residues. From germline, CDR1 is DFQATT and CDR2 SNEGSKA (reference sequence). V trimming: 6 bases; J trimming: 4 bases; junction bases outside the gene matches: 4. The CDR3 sequence: CSAPGQGNQPQHF. In DNA form, the CDR3 reads TGCAGTGCGCCGGGACAGGGTAATCAGCCCCAGCATTTT.

This clonotype was recorded a few times. The CDR3 DNA is TGTGCCAGCAGTGCTGTGGAGGGGGAGACCCAGTACTTC. As protein: CASSAVEGETQYF. V usage is TRBV27 and J usage is TRBJ2-7; D is possibly TRBD2 (6 bases). Matching the DNA end better, TRBJ2-5 makes the J call doubtful. The CDR3 totals 13 residues. In germline, CDR1 is MNHEY, CDR2 SMNVEV (reference sequence).

This clonotype has a handful of counts. The chain has TRBV29-1 and TRBJ2-1; D gene unclear. Trimming took 4 bases from V and 10 from J, leaving 17 bases between them. The CDR3 is 13 amino acids. Germline CDR1 and CDR2: SQVTM and ANQGSEA. CDR3 sequence (DNA): TGCAGCGTTGCCTGGCAGGTTAGGTCCGAGCAGTTCTTC. It yields the protein CSVAWQVRSEQFF.

The gene calls are TRBV3-1 and TRBJ2-1; D unresolved. This CDR3 has 12 amino acids. V dropped 3 bases and J dropped 8 bases, with 8 bases sitting between them. Germline V gene data show CDR1 as LGHDT and CDR2 as YNNKEL (reference sequence). The CDR3 spells CASSQEVDEQFF. The CDR3 coding sequence is TGTGCCAGCAGCCAGGAAGTTGATGAGCAGTTCTTC.

This rearrangement joins TRBV20-1 to TRBJ2-3, with 10 nucleotides matching TRBD1. The length of the CDR3 is 13 residues. V gave up 6 bases and J gave up 6 bases; unmatched junction bases: 6. Germline V CDR1 and CDR2: DFQATT, SNEGSKA (reference sequence). For the CDR3, the DNA is TGCAGTGCCCGACAGGGGGCCCCGGATACGCAGTATTTT. It codes for CSARQGAPDTQYF.

This clonotype was seen more than once but under ten times. The genes are TRBV10-3 and TRBJ1-1; TRBD1 matches at 9 bases. Germline-derived CDR1 and CDR2 are ENHRY and SYGVKD. The length of the CDR3 is 17 residues. V was pared by 5 bases and J by 1 base, with 11 bases of the junction left unmatched. For the CDR3, the DNA is TGTGCCATCAGTACATCTACAGGGGGCGGAACGAACACTGAAGCTTTCTTT. Its protein is CAISTSTGGGTNTEAFF.